Detailed here is one T cell receptor beta chain. Its specificity is unknown. This entry is derived from a study of blood T cells in healthy people across ages. Primed by a sample-barcoded 5' primer and a J-beta primer mix, a second PCR proceeded for 7 to 11 cycles. A 12-random-nucleotide template-switch adaptor tagged each cDNA molecule. TCRdb reprocessed the 5' RACE reads with MiXCR, giving one entry per CDR3 protein. This sample has about 680,000 distinct CDR3 sequences, with about half found just once. CDR3 size: 15 residues. Trimming removed 0 bases at V and 5 bases at J, with 13 bases between. Germline CDR1 is LGHNA and CDR2 is YNFKEQ. Findings and caveats of the study: While age rose, TCR beta diversity per million T cells dropped in a roughly linear way.

This chain uses TRBV4-2 with TRBJ2-5; tentative D call: TRBD1 (5 bases). The sequence was obtained from a woman between 55 and 75 years old in good health. The sample consisted of blood. DNA for the CDR3: TGTGCCAGCAGCCAAGACTCTAAGGGGCGGGAGACCCAGTACTTC. It is translated as CASSQDSKGRETQYF.